This T cell receptor (beta chain) stems from a study of blood T cell repertoires in COVID-19. This clone has a single count. The protocol was immunoSEQ multiplex PCR, while the TCRdb copy is restricted to in-frame clones and leaves out a portion. The sample lists about 98,000 clones; approximately 80% were seen once. This CDR3 is 13 amino acids long. In germline, CDR1 is GTSNPN, CDR2 SVGIG (reference sequence). V lost 4 bases to trimming and J lost 3 bases, with 12 bases between them. The sample consisted of peripheral blood. This sequence joins TRBV30 and TRBJ1-2, with TRBD1 as a possible D gene (6 bases). The origin of this receptor is a man between 65 and 85 years old with active or convalescent COVID-19. Written as DNA, the CDR3 is TGTGCCTGGAAAGCAGGGGCGGACTATGGCTACACCTTC. It yields the protein CAWKAGADYGYTF.